These 22 T cell receptor beta chains share one sample of origin, sequenced in a study of blood T cells in healthy people across ages. Through a sample-barcoded 5' primer and a J-beta primer mix, a second PCR was run for about 6 to 11 cycles. TCRdb re-called the 5' RACE reads with MiXCR, one entry per CDR3 protein. Here the sample spans about 720,000 distinct CDR3 sequences, 20% to 30% being singletons. This sample was also put to use in a study of T cells of mothers and their children.

The material sequenced was blood. The receptors derive from a boy aged 10-17 years in good health.

As to this clonotype: One junction end does not reproduce the germline sequence, and a read error may be involved. The chain uses TRBV9 and TRBJ1-2; a possible D gene is TRBD1 (5 bases). Germline values: CDR1 SGDLS, CDR2 YYNGEE. The CDR3 contains 16 residues. The CDR3 protein is CASSVAMTANPYGCTF. Here the CDR3 DNA reads TGTGCCAGCAGCGTAGCTATGACAGCAAACCCTTATGGCTGCACCTTC. Drawing the rest from reference TRBV9 and TRBJ1-2, the complete variable domain is DSGVTQTPKHLITATGQRVTLRCSPRSGDLSVYWYQQSLDQGLQFLIQYYNGEERAKGNILERFSAQQFPDLHSELNLSSLELGDSALYFCASSVAMTANPYGCTFGSGTRLTVV.

This clonotype was recorded at least ten times. The chain is built from TRBV29-1 and TRBJ2-5; 7 bases map to TRBD1. The CDR3 loop spans 16 amino acids. The V and J ends lost 1 base and 0 bases, in that order; junction bases with no gene match: 8. Germline assignment: CDR1 SQVTM and CDR2 ANQGSEA. The CDR3 spells CSVEGEGRGYQETQYF. The CDR3 DNA sequence: TGCAGCGTTGAAGGAGAGGGCAGGGGGTACCAAGAGACCCAGTACTTC.

This clonotype was seen a few times. DNA for the CDR3: TGTGCCAGTGAGGGGGAAGGAGAGACCCAGTACTTC. It translates to CASEGEGETQYF. This chain uses TRBV2 with TRBJ2-5, with D maybe TRBD1 (6 bases). The germline V gene encodes CDR1 SNHLY and CDR2 FYNNEI. Trimming cost V 9 bases and J 4 bases, with 12 bases left between them. The CDR3 sequence is 12 residues long. The full variable domain, its missing parts supplied by reference TRBV2 and TRBJ2-5, is EPEVTQTPSHQVTQMGQEVILRCVPISNHLYFYWYRQILGQKVEFLVSFYNNEISEKSEIFDDQFSVERPDGSNFTLKIRSTKLEDSAMYFCASEGEGETQYFGPGTRLLVL.

The chain employs TRBV7-9 and TRBJ1-1; weak D call: TRBD1 (5 bases). V was clipped by 5 bases and J by 4 bases, with 8 bases between them. This CDR3 is 12 amino acids long. CDR1 and CDR2 from the germline V gene are SEHNR and FQNEAQ (reference sequence). The CDR3 spells CASSLDSTEAFF. The CDR3 DNA reads as TGTGCCAGCAGCCTCGACAGCACTGAAGCTTTCTTT.

The V gene is TRBV20-1, the J gene TRBJ2-7; D is uncertain. The V gene's germline CDR1 is DFQATT and CDR2 SNEGSKA (reference sequence). Trimming shortened V by 5 bases and J by 3 bases, and 14 bases separated the two germline ends. The CDR3 has 13 residues. In nucleotides, the CDR3 is TGCAGTGCTCGGTCCGGAATCCTCTACGAGCAGTACTTC. Translating it yields CSARSGILYEQYF.

This chain uses TRBV20-1 with TRBJ2-1; D possibly uses TRBD1 or TRBD2 (6 bases each). Germline V gene sequence: CDR1 DFQATT, CDR2 SNEGSKA (reference sequence). The CDR3 has 17 amino acids. V lost 2 bases and J 3 bases, leaving 20 bases between the germline ends. This CDR3 reads CSARRGAGGADYNEQFF. CDR3 in DNA: TGCAGTGCTAGAAGGGGCGCCGGGGGCGCTGACTACAATGAGCAGTTCTTC.

V gene TRBV28 combines with J gene TRBJ2-5, with D hard to call. The length of the CDR3 is 11 residues. CDR1 is MDHEN, CDR2 SYDVKM, per germline. Between the trimmed V and J ends, which lost 3 bases and 11 bases, there was a span of 10 bases. CDR3 sequence: CASSFWARQYF. The DNA for the CDR3 is TGTGCCAGCAGTTTCTGGGCCCGACAGTACTTC.

This sequence joins TRBV12-3 or TRBV12-4 and TRBJ2-5, with 9 bases aligning to TRBD1. The end of the DNA is better explained by TRBJ2-1, so the J call may be wrong. The CDR3 has 15 residues. CDR3 bases: TGTGCCAGCAGTTTATTGACAGGGGGACTTCTCGAGCAGTTCTTC. Protein product: CASSLLTGGLLEQFF.

This chain connects TRBV13 to TRBJ1-1; D uncertain. The CDR3 length is 12 residues. From germline, CDR1 is PRHDT and CDR2 FYEKMQ (reference sequence). Here the CDR3 reads CVARRENTEAFF. The CDR3 DNA reads as TGTGTCGCGCGGCGGGAGAACACTGAAGCTTTCTTT.

The chain is built from TRBV6-6 and TRBJ2-5; D possibly matches TRBD1 or TRBD2 (5 bases each). The V gene's germline CDR1 is MNHNY and CDR2 SVGAGI (reference sequence). The CDR3 loop spans 13 amino acids. With 6 bases removed from V and 5 bases from J, the gap between germline ends came to 13 bases. CDR3 region: CASSDGWGETQYF. CDR3 bases: TGTGCCAGCAGCGACGGGTGGGGGGAGACCCAGTACTTC.

The chain couples TRBV7-8 to TRBJ2-4; 11 nucleotides line up with TRBD2. The V gene's germline CDR1 is SGHVS and CDR2 FQNEAQ. The CDR3 has 16 residues. J lost 1 base, V lost 3 bases, and 2 bases had no gene match. In nucleotides, the CDR3 is TGTGCCAGCAGCTTTAGCGGGGGGGTTGCCAAAAACATTCAGTACTTC. It specifies CASSFSGGVAKNIQYF.

The rearrangement uses TRBV5-1 and TRBJ2-1; D might be TRBD2 (6 bases). CDR3 size: 17 residues. Germline CDR1 reads SGHRS; CDR2 reads YFSETQ. Trimming left V 0 bases short and J 2 bases short, with 15 bases between. CDR3 region: CASSLVQPGDTYNEQFF. For the CDR3, the DNA is TGCGCCAGCAGCTTGGTTCAGCCGGGAGACACCTACAATGAGCAGTTCTTC.

This rearrangement joins TRBV7-3 to TRBJ2-5; TRBD2 matches 8 bases. J gave up 7 bases and V 2 bases, and 12 bases lay outside the gene matches. Germline V lookup: CDR1 SGHTA, CDR2 FQGTGA. The length of the CDR3 is 16 residues. As DNA, the CDR3 is TGTGCCAGCAGCTTATTGACGGGAGGGGGGCCGGGGACCCAGTACTTC. It translates to CASSLLTGGGPGTQYF.

The V gene is TRBV7-2, the J gene TRBJ2-5; 8 bases line up with TRBD2. The CDR3 spans 15 residues. V lost 1 base to trimming and J lost 5 bases; unmatched junction nucleotides: 6. Per the germline V gene, CDR1 is SGHTA and CDR2 is FQGNSA. CDR3 bases: TGTGCCAGCAGCTTAGTAACGGGAGGGCCGGAGACCCAGTACTTC. It translates to CASSLVTGGPETQYF.

This clonotype was detected a few times. The V call is TRBV7-6, the J call TRBJ2-3; the D call may be TRBD1 or TRBD2 (5 bases each). In germline, CDR1 is SGHVS, CDR2 FNYEAQ. V was clipped by 1 base and J by 4 bases, with 18 bases between them. The CDR3 covers 17 residues. The CDR3 protein is CASSLVIGAGSADTQYF. CDR3 DNA: TGTGCCAGCAGCTTAGTAATAGGGGCAGGGAGCGCAGATACGCAGTATTTT.

The gene calls are TRBV4-1 and TRBJ2-4; D remains ambiguous. V lost 4 bases and J 0 bases, leaving 10 bases between the germline ends. This CDR3 is 15 amino acids long. Germline V gene lookup returns CDR1 MGHRA and CDR2 YSYEKL. The CDR3 is CASSLLLLAKNIQYF. The CDR3 bases are TGCGCCAGCAGCCTTTTATTATTAGCCAAAAACATTCAGTACTTC.

This clonotype has only a few counts. The chain links TRBV12-3 or TRBV12-4 to TRBJ2-6; D is possibly TRBD1 (5 bases). The CDR3 is 17 amino acids. Trimming pared 6 bases from V and 0 bases from J, leaving 15 bases between. The DNA for the CDR3 is TGTGCCAGCAGGTCAGGGAACCCGAGCTCTGGGGCCAACGTCCTGACTTTC. Its protein is CASRSGNPSSGANVLTF.

This clonotype occurred a few times. The chain joins TRBV28 to TRBJ2-5; the match to TRBD1 covers 11 bases. The J call may be incorrect, as the DNA end agrees better with TRBJ2-7. The CDR3 sequence is 15 residues long. Germline CDR1 and CDR2: MDHEN and SYDVKM. CDR3 nucleotide sequence: TGTGCCAGCAGCCCCCCGGACAGGGGGCGTTACGAGCAGTACTTC. The encoded protein is CASSPPDRGRYEQYF.

This clonotype was detected many times. CDR3 sequence: CASSYSILNEQFF. CDR3 DNA: TGTGCCAGCAGTTACTCGATTCTCAATGAGCAGTTCTTC. V usage is TRBV6-2 or TRBV6-3 and J usage is TRBJ2-1; D is unresolved. V lost 0 bases and J 6 bases, leaving 6 bases between the germline ends. In germline, CDR1 is MNHEY, CDR2 SVGEGT. This CDR3 region has 13 residues.

The chain links TRBV12-3 or TRBV12-4 to TRBJ2-5, with 10 bases matching TRBD2. V was clipped by 5 bases and J by 1 base; unmatched bases: 13. The CDR3 has 18 amino acids. As DNA, the CDR3 is TGTGCCAGCAGTGAGTTTAGGACTAGCGGAACGATCCAAGAGACCCAGTACTTC. Encoded protein: CASSEFRTSGTIQETQYF.

The CDR3 nucleotides read TGTGCCAGCAGCGAGGACAGGGTAAATGGCTACACCTTC. Protein product: CASSEDRVNGYTF. This rearrangement joins TRBV5-8 to TRBJ1-2; 8 bases line up with TRBD1. The CDR3 is 13 residues long. Germline V gene sequence: CDR1 SGHTS, CDR2 YDEGEE. Germline trimming cut 4 bases from V and 6 bases from J; bases unmatched to any gene: 5. Combining the CDR3 with reference TRBV5-8 and TRBJ1-2 gives the whole variable domain EAGVTQSPTHLIKTRGQQATLRCSPISGHTSVYWYQQALGLGLQFLLWYDEGEERNRGNFPPRFSGRQFPNYSSELNVNALELEDSALYLCASSEDRVNGYTFGSGTRLTVV.

At least ten counts were recorded for this clonotype. The chain is built from TRBV11-2 and TRBJ2-5; D gene uncertain. The V gene lost 8 bases and the J gene lost 1 base, with 11 bases spanning the gap. The CDR3 spans 13 residues. CDR1 and CDR2 from the germline V gene are SGHAT and FQNNGV. The CDR3 protein is CASLRGPQETQYF. The CDR3, as DNA: TGTGCCAGCCTCCGAGGCCCCCAAGAGACCCAGTACTTC.